The 24 T cell receptor beta chains below come from one sample, sequenced in a study of early T cells in non-severe SARS-CoV-2 infection (dated by TCRdb to 2020 to 2023). Library preparation used 5' RACE. Reads for this sample came from a NextSeq 500. TCRdb reran the public reads through fastp at Q25 and MiXCR, keeping productive beta chains. A single entry per CDR3 protein holds the most common genes and DNA from its merged rows. This sample holds roughly 80,000 distinct CDR3 sequences; 5% to 7% were observed only once. Of the sample, 6.5% to 9% falls within the top ten clones. Sequenced: whole blood. Every receptor here comes from an adult who was a healthcare worker with PCR-confirmed SARS-CoV-2 infection or an uninfected control (not recorded which).

This chain joins TRBV12-3 or TRBV12-4 and TRBJ1-2; 9 bases map to TRBD1. The CDR3 has 13 amino acids. J was trimmed by 5 bases and V by 5 bases; bases with no gene match: 3. CDR3 sequence reads: CASSPGTGYGYTF. CDR3 bases: TGTGCCAGCAGTCCCGGGACAGGGTATGGCTACACCTTC.

This clonotype was detected ten times or more. The V call is TRBV7-2, the J call TRBJ1-4; D is ambiguous. This CDR3 has 12 residues. The V end lost 2 bases, the J end lost 7 bases, and 5 bases lay between the germline ends. Germline CDR1 reads SGHTA; CDR2 reads FQGNSA. The CDR3 loop reads CASSLSSEKLFF. CDR3 in DNA: TGTGCCAGCAGCTTATCGAGTGAAAAACTGTTTTTT.

At least ten counts were recorded for this clonotype. V and J are TRBV29-1 and TRBJ2-5, with D perhaps TRBD2 (5 bases). CDR3 length: 14 amino acids. Germline CDR1 SQVTM, CDR2 ANQGSEA. The V and J ends lost 4 bases and 2 bases respectively, with 14 bases between them. The CDR3 loop is CSVVSRLFQETQYF. The CDR3 bases are TGCAGCGTTGTATCCCGACTATTTCAAGAGACCCAGTACTTC. The full variable domain, with the rest looked up from reference TRBV29-1 and TRBJ2-5, is SAVISQKPSRDICQRGTSLTIQCQVDSQVTMMFWYRQQPGQSLTLIATANQGSEATYESGFVIDKFPISRPNLTFSTLTVSNMSPEDSSIYLCSVVSRLFQETQYFGPGTRLLVL.

CDR3 sequence: CASRRAGGDEQFF. CDR3 nucleotides: TGTGCCAGCAGAAGGGCGGGAGGAGATGAGCAGTTCTTC. The V call is TRBV27, the J call TRBJ2-1; 8 nucleotides line up with TRBD2. Germline lookup yields CDR1 MNHEY and CDR2 SMNVEV (reference sequence). The CDR3 totals 13 residues. The V gene end was trimmed by 6 bases and the J gene end by 8 bases; junction bases not matched to a gene: 6.

This clonotype was seen repeatedly, ten times or more. The J gene is TRBJ2-1, the V gene TRBV11-2; 9 bases line up with TRBD2. This CDR3 contains 15 residues. Germline V CDR1 and CDR2: SGHAT, FQNNGV. The V segment lost 5 bases and the J segment 8 bases; nucleotides outside the gene matches: 10. In nucleotides, the CDR3 is TGTGCCAGCAGCCAAAGCGGACTAGCGTCAGATGAGCAGTTCTTC. Translated: CASSQSGLASDEQFF.

There are many counts of this clonotype. This chain connects TRBV14 to TRBJ2-7; D might be TRBD1 (6 bases). Trimming took off 2 bases at V and 6 bases at J, with 20 bases between the two ends. The CDR3 totals 16 residues. Germline V gene sequence: CDR1 SGHDN, CDR2 FVKESK. The CDR3 region has the DNA TGTGCCAGCAGCCAAAGCCACAGGGCCCAACTCGGCGAGCAGTACTTC. Encoded protein: CASSQSHRAQLGEQYF.

The gene calls are TRBV20-1 and TRBJ1-1; TRBD1 matches at 7 bases. Germline CDR1 and CDR2: DFQATT and SNEGSKA (reference sequence). The length of the CDR3 is 15 residues. V trimming: 5 bases; J trimming: 5 bases; junction bases outside the gene matches: 14. In DNA form, the CDR3 reads TGCAGTGCTTCCGCCAACAGGGGCGCGGGGACTGAAGCTTTCTTT. Its protein is CSASANRGAGTEAFF.

V gene TRBV6-2 or TRBV6-3 combines with J gene TRBJ1-5; D is ambiguous. The CDR3 length is 17 residues. V lost 3 bases to trimming and J lost 3 bases, with 18 bases between them. In germline, CDR1 is MNHEY, CDR2 SVGEGT. CDR3 sequence reads: CASSYLFWENLNQPQHF. In DNA form, the CDR3 reads TGTGCCAGCAGTTATCTATTTTGGGAAAACCTCAATCAGCCCCAGCATTTT.

This clonotype was counted many times. CDR3 DNA sequence: TGTGCCAGCAGTTACGACCTCGGCACTGAAGCTTTCTTT. It is translated as CASSYDLGTEAFF. The chain couples TRBV6-6 to TRBJ1-1; the D is unclear. Germline V gene sequence: CDR1 MNHNY, CDR2 SVGAGI (reference sequence). This CDR3 has 13 residues. With 2 bases removed from V and 4 bases from J, the gap between germline ends came to 8 bases.

This clonotype was observed at least ten times. The chain joins TRBV6-1 to TRBJ2-7, with 11 bases that match TRBD1. Germline V gene data show CDR1 as MNHNS and CDR2 as SASEGT. The CDR3 sequence is 15 residues long. Trimming took 6 bases from V and 3 from J; bases not matched to a gene: 7. CDR3 sequence: CASSPPGTGGYEQYF. CDR3 bases: TGTGCCAGCAGCCCTCCCGGGACAGGGGGCTACGAGCAGTACTTC.

This clonotype was found many times. The chain couples TRBV6-5 to TRBJ2-1, with unresolved D. Germline V lookup: CDR1 MNHEY, CDR2 SVGAGI. V lost 1 base to trimming and J lost 6 bases, with 16 bases between them. The CDR3 extends over 16 amino acids. The DNA of the CDR3 is TGTGCCAGCAGTTACTTTAGTGGTGCCTTAAGCAATGAGCAGTTCTTC. Translating gives CASSYFSGALSNEQFF.

This clonotype was found many times. The J gene is TRBJ1-1, the V gene TRBV29-1; TRBD1 aligns across 7 bases. CDR3 length equals 13 residues. V shed 4 bases and J 0 bases; nucleotides not matched to a gene: 2. Per the germline V gene, CDR1 is SQVTM and CDR2 is ANQGSEA. The chain's CDR3 is CSVVTGMNTEAFF. The CDR3, as DNA: TGCAGCGTTGTGACAGGGATGAACACTGAAGCTTTCTTT.

This clonotype was found many times. The chain carries TRBV7-6 and TRBJ2-5; no firm D call. Trimming pared 7 bases from V and 5 bases from J, leaving 14 bases between. Germline V gene data show CDR1 as SGHVS and CDR2 as FNYEAQ. The CDR3 is 13 residues long. CDR3 nucleotides: TGTGCCAGCACTCACAGTGATCAGGAGACCCAGTACTTC. It codes for CASTHSDQETQYF.

This clonotype was observed a handful of times. The chain joins TRBV6-1 to TRBJ2-2; possible D gene TRBD1, 6 bases. The CDR3 contains 14 residues. Germline V lookup: CDR1 MNHNS, CDR2 SASEGT. V dropped 2 bases and J dropped 12 bases, with 16 bases sitting between them. The CDR3 DNA reads TGTGCCAGCAGTGAAAACTCCAGGGGTTTGAAGCTGTTTTTT. The encoded protein is CASSENSRGLKLFF.

In this sample, this clonotype turned up many times. The chain couples TRBV7-2 to TRBJ2-3; the match to TRBD1 covers 7 bases. The CDR3 spans 14 residues. Germline CDR1 reads SGHTA; CDR2 reads FQGNSA. V lost 5 bases to trimming and J lost 7 bases; unmatched junction nucleotides: 9. CDR3 in DNA: TGTGCCAGCAGCCCGACAGGGTTGAGAAATACGCAGTATTTT. It translates to CASSPTGLRNTQYF.

This clonotype was observed many times. The chain joins TRBV7-2 to TRBJ2-2; 7 bases agree with TRBD2. This CDR3 has 14 residues. V shed 5 bases and J 8 bases; nucleotides not matched to a gene: 8. Per germline, CDR1 SGHTA and CDR2 FQGNSA. CDR3 sequence (DNA): TGTGCCAGCAGCCCAGGACTAGTTCAGGGGGAGCTGTTTTTT. Its protein is CASSPGLVQGELFF.

This clonotype showed up just once. V gene TRBV29-1 combines with J gene TRBJ2-3; D is ambiguous. With 1 base removed from V and 2 bases from J, the gap between germline ends came to 7 bases. Germline-derived CDR1 and CDR2 are SQVTM and ANQGSEA. CDR3 length: 13 amino acids. The CDR3 bases are TGCAGCGTTGAAGGGGAACACACAGATACGCAGTATTTT. This gives the protein CSVEGEHTDTQYF.

This clonotype was seen a few times. The chain is built from TRBV6-2 or TRBV6-3 and TRBJ1-5; D gene uncertain. Germline V gene sequence: CDR1 MNHEY, CDR2 SVGEGT. The CDR3 is 12 amino acids. Trimming pared 4 bases from V and 8 bases from J, leaving 9 bases between. In DNA form, the CDR3 reads TGTGCCAGCAGTTTACTGTTCGAGCCCCAGCATTTT. This translates into CASSLLFEPQHF.

V is TRBV11-3 and J is TRBJ2-2; 8 nucleotides line up with TRBD2. J lost 10 bases, V lost 5 bases, and 15 bases had no gene match. Germline V gene data show CDR1 as SGHNT and CDR2 as YENEEA. The CDR3 length is 16 residues. The CDR3: CASSPTGGILGEELFF. Written as DNA, the CDR3 is TGTGCCAGCAGCCCCACGGGGGGGATCTTGGGAGAGGAGCTGTTTTTT.

In this sample, this clonotype turned up many times. The J gene is TRBJ2-4, the V gene TRBV11-2, with TRBD1 identical over 9 bases. V lost 5 bases to trimming and J lost 5 bases; unmatched junction nucleotides: 10. Germline CDR1 SGHAT, CDR2 FQNNGV. CDR3 length: 16 amino acids. The CDR3, as DNA: TGTGCCAGCAGCAAACACCGGGACAGGGTGGAAAACATTCAGTACTTC. Translation gives CASSKHRDRVENIQYF.

This clonotype was seen at least ten times. This sequence joins TRBV6-5 and TRBJ2-2; D gene ambiguous. Germline assignment: CDR1 MNHEY and CDR2 SVGAGI. V lost 7 bases, J lost 3 bases, and 9 bases lay in between. The CDR3 consists of 13 residues. The DNA for the CDR3 is TGTGCCAGCAAGAATTACTACACCGGGGAGCTGTTTTTT. This sequence encodes CASKNYYTGELFF.

This clonotype showed up many times. The chain combines TRBV3-1 with TRBJ1-6; D remains ambiguous. Trimming stripped 2 bases from V and 4 bases from J, with 9 bases between. The CDR3 totals 15 residues. CDR1 and CDR2 from the germline V gene are LGHDT and YNNKEL (reference sequence). The CDR3 DNA sequence: TGTGCCAGCAGCCAATCCTCCTGGTATAATTCACCCCTCCACTTT. Translation gives CASSQSSWYNSPLHF. The whole variable domain, remainder taken from reference TRBV3-1 and TRBJ1-6, is DTAVSQTPKYLVTQMGNDKSIKCEQNLGHDTMYWYKQDSKKFLKIMFSYNNKELIINETVPNRFSPKSPDKAHLNLHINSLELGDSAVYFCASSQSSWYNSPLHFGNGTRLTVT.

There are a few counts of this clonotype. The rearrangement links TRBV7-2 to TRBJ1-6, with D unclear. V lost 1 base and J 4 bases, leaving 5 bases between the germline ends. This CDR3 spans 14 amino acids. Germline V gene lookup returns CDR1 SGHTA and CDR2 FQGNSA. The DNA of the CDR3 is TGTGCCAGCAGCTTAGAGCCTTATAATTCACCCCTCCACTTT. Translated, it gives CASSLEPYNSPLHF.

The table lists this clonotype with many counts. The rearrangement joins TRBV6-1 to TRBJ1-1, with D possibly TRBD1 on 6 matching bases. Germline V gives CDR1 MNHNS, CDR2 SASEGT. Between the trimmed V and J ends, which lost 10 bases and 1 base, there was a span of 19 bases. This CDR3 spans 15 amino acids. In DNA, the CDR3 is TGTGCCACCACCGGGGGAGGGGGACCGAACACTGAAGCTTTCTTT. This gives the protein CATTGGGGPNTEAFF.